The source of this T cell receptor beta chain is a study of blood T cell repertoires in COVID-19. On the study more broadly: The origin of the acute and convalescent COVID-19 samples was the United States, Italy and Spain.

Original processing methods: Amplifying reference gene primers gave estimates of nucleated cell counts. The protocol was immunoSEQ multiplex PCR, while the TCRdb copy is restricted to in-frame clones and leaves out a portion. D and trimming were read from the DNA, whereas the V and J calls and clone size are those reported in that table. Of more than 80,000 clones in the sample, about 80% are singletons; the top ten hold roughly 15%. The V gene's germline CDR1 is MDHEN and CDR2 SYDVKM. V was pared by 4 bases and J by 5 bases, with 11 bases between. CDR3 length: 13 residues. The TCR comes from a human donor in a cohort sampled during active COVID-19. Sequencing used peripheral blood. This chain connects TRBV28 to TRBJ1-2, with D perhaps matching TRBD1 (6 bases). The CDR3 is CASSSQGRYGYTF. CDR3 DNA sequence: TGTGCCAGCAGTTCGCAGGGGCGATATGGCTACACCTTC.